These 2 T cell receptor beta chains share one sample of origin, sequenced in a study of chemoradiotherapy in HPV16-positive cancers. Sequenced by immunoSEQ multiplex PCR; TCRdb stores in-frame clones only, minus some. Of 4,500 to 7,000 clones detected, about three quarters appear once; the ten largest clones hold roughly 28%. This material was acquired from a patient who underwent chemoradiotherapy. The receptors derive from a human donor with HPV-associated anogenital cancer.

The V and J genes are TRBV5-1 and TRBJ2-3, with a tentative D call TRBD1 (7 bases). Germline V gene lookup returns CDR1 SGHRS and CDR2 YFSETQ. Between the trimmed V and J ends, which lost 4 bases and 8 bases, there was a span of 17 bases. CDR3 length equals 14 residues. Here the CDR3 DNA reads TGCGCCAGCAGCCTAACGACAGGGCGGGGTACGCAGTATTTT. Translation: CASSLTTGRGTQYF.

The chain is built from TRBV7-2 and TRBJ2-5; 9 positions match TRBD2. With the DNA end fitting TRBJ2-7 better, the J assignment may be wrong. Germline V gene data show CDR1 as SGHTA and CDR2 as FQGNSA. The CDR3 covers 15 residues. CDR3 in amino acids: CASSFRSGGLYEQYF. Here the CDR3 DNA reads TGTGCCAGCAGCTTCCGTAGCGGGGGACTCTACGAGCAGTACTTC.